The clone carrying this T cell receptor (beta chain) occurred once. Its cognate antigen is unknown. In the same sample, other DNA sequences code for this CDR3. Caucasian adults living in Nashville, Tennessee, provided all samples. This entry belongs to a study of shared clonotypes between healthy human individuals. Study information: The cohort had two women and three men, ages 18 to 49. Broader study findings: A handful of donors shared about 4.5% of their naive CD4 clonotypes. Generally, naive subsets came out with larger estimated richness than memory subsets.

The V gene's germline CDR1 is SEHNR and CDR2 FQNEAQ (reference sequence). The junction had 2 bases not matched to a gene; V was cut back by 1 base and J by 8 bases. The CDR3 sequence is 13 residues long. The table came from immunoSEQ multiplex PCR; TCRdb's copy has only in-frame clones and leaves some out. The sample records 230,000 or so clones, about 65% being singletons. Material for sequencing was memory CD4+ T cells sorted from blood. The subset denotes: CD45RA-negative fraction. The clonotype comes from a man aged 25 to 45 in good health. V gene TRBV7-9 combines with J gene TRBJ2-1; TRBD1 matches at 7 bases. The DNA of the CDR3 is TGTGCCAGCAGCTTAGTAGGGGGCTATGAGCAGTTCTTC. It specifies CASSLVGGYEQFF.